The source of this T cell receptor (beta chain) is a study of cytomegalovirus exposure and HLA in healthy donors. Findings and limits, study-wide: The authors later found most CMV-associated TCR beta chains appeared HLA-restricted.

Worth noting for this clone: The target antigen is unknown.

The CDR3 contains 15 residues. Germline CDR1 SNHLY, CDR2 FYNNEI. The V gene end was trimmed by 2 bases and the J gene end by 8 bases; junction bases not matched to a gene: 6. 60 Vbeta and 13 Jbeta primers were used in PCR. Some clones are missing from TCRdb's copy, which holds only in-frame ones; the method was immunoSEQ multiplex PCR. The sample holds about 200,000 clones, about 77% seen once. Sequenced: PBMCs. This TCR derives from a woman in her twenties or thirties in good health and CMV-seropositive. V gene TRBV2 combines with J gene TRBJ1-2; 12 nucleotides align to TRBD1. The CDR3 protein is CASSEYGTGGFGYTF. CDR3 DNA: TGTGCCAGCAGTGAATACGGGACAGGGGGCTTCGGCTACACCTTC.